These 10 T cell receptor beta chains came from one sample sequenced in a study of control samples from healthy donors and cancer patients. Profiling relied on immunoSEQ multiplex PCR, and the TCRdb table lists in-frame clones only, not all of them. The table records 100,000 to 150,000 clones, approximately 92% of them present only once. The sample taken for sequencing was PBMCs. These receptors all come from an elderly man with head and neck cancer.

V gene TRBV10-1 combines with J gene TRBJ2-3; D uncertain. Per germline, CDR1 WNHNN and CDR2 SYGVQD (reference sequence). The CDR3 loop spans 15 amino acids. V was trimmed by 3 bases and J by 0 bases, leaving 10 bases between them. This chain's CDR3 is CASSEAEASTDTQYF. The CDR3 nucleotides read TGCGCCAGCAGTGAAGCAGAAGCTAGCACAGATACGCAGTATTTT.

This rearrangement joins TRBV18 to TRBJ1-1; 7 bases line up with TRBD1. V shed 0 bases and J 1 base; nucleotides not matched to a gene: 5. Germline CDR1 reads KGHSH; CDR2 reads LQKENI. This CDR3 has 16 amino acids. The CDR3 sequence is CASSPPGGGTNTEAFF. CDR3 coding DNA: TGTGCCAGCTCACCACCTGGAGGGGGCACGAACACTGAAGCTTTCTTT.

The V call is TRBV12-3 or TRBV12-4, the J call TRBJ2-7, with D unresolved. The CDR3 sequence is 13 residues long. The V and J ends lost 5 bases and 0 bases respectively, with 8 bases between them. As DNA, the CDR3 is TGTGCCAGCAGTGTGGAGAGCTCCTACGAGCAGTACTTC. This codes for CASSVESSYEQYF.

The rearrangement uses TRBV3-1 (or the pseudogene TRBV3-2) and TRBJ2-7; D unclear. With 0 bases removed from V and 7 bases from J, the gap between germline ends came to 13 bases. CDR1 is LGHDT, CDR2 YNNKEL, per germline (reference sequence). CDR3 size: 14 residues. CDR3 amino acids: CASSQEAVLGEQYF. In DNA, the CDR3 is TGTGCCAGCAGCCAAGAGGCAGTCCTCGGGGAGCAGTACTTC.

This sequence joins TRBV19 and TRBJ2-7, with 10 bases lining up with TRBD2. V was clipped by 4 bases and J by 1 base; unmatched bases: 1. This CDR3 is built from 14 residues. Germline values: CDR1 LNHDA, CDR2 SQIVND (reference sequence). The CDR3 bases are TGTGCCAGTAGTAAACTAGCGGGGTCCTACGAGCAGTACTTC. This gives the protein CASSKLAGSYEQYF.

V gene TRBV11-2 combines with J gene TRBJ2-1, with TRBD2 matching 9 bases. Unmatched junction bases numbered 12, after V lost 6 bases and J lost 9 bases. This CDR3 has 15 residues. Germline V gene data show CDR1 as SGHAT and CDR2 as FQNNGV. Written as DNA, the CDR3 is TGTGCCAGCAGGAGAGGTCCTAATAGCGGGAGTGAGCAGTTCTTC. The encoded protein is CASRRGPNSGSEQFF.

Here the CDR3 reads CASSLPGPTEAFF. In DNA, the CDR3 is TGTGCCAGCAGCCTACCGGGACCCACTGAAGCTTTCTTT. The J gene is TRBJ1-1, the V gene TRBV5-6; the D gene is possibly TRBD1 (5 bases). Trimming pared 4 bases from V and 4 bases from J, leaving 11 bases between. Per the germline V gene, CDR1 is SGHDT and CDR2 is YYEEEE. The CDR3 consists of 13 residues.

As concerns this clone: This sample also contains other DNA sequences that code for the same CDR3. CDR3 protein: CASSIRQGSYEQYF. CDR3 bases: TGTGCCAGTAGTATCCGACAGGGGTCCTACGAGCAGTACTTC. The chain couples TRBV19 to TRBJ2-7, with 8 positions matching TRBD1. Germline values: CDR1 LNHDA, CDR2 SQIVND (reference sequence). This CDR3 spans 14 amino acids. With V trimmed by 3 bases and J by 1 base, 2 bases remained unmatched.

V gene TRBV7-9 combines with J gene TRBJ2-7, with D hard to call. Germline CDR1 is SEHNR and CDR2 is FQNEAQ (reference sequence). With 6 bases removed from V and 0 bases from J, the gap between germline ends came to 21 bases. This CDR3 region has 17 residues. CDR3 in amino acids: CASRPPLRFQTSYEQYF. Written as DNA, the CDR3 is TGTGCCAGCAGACCTCCCCTTAGATTCCAAACCTCCTACGAGCAGTACTTC.

The chain couples TRBV5-4 to TRBJ1-1; D may be TRBD1 (6 bases). CDR3 length equals 13 residues. Germline values: CDR1 SGHNT, CDR2 YYREEE (reference sequence). V shed 4 bases and J shed 5 bases, with 12 bases lying between them. The CDR3 region has the DNA TGTGCCAGCAGCCCCACAGGGCCTACTGAAGCTTTCTTT. Protein: CASSPTGPTEAFF.